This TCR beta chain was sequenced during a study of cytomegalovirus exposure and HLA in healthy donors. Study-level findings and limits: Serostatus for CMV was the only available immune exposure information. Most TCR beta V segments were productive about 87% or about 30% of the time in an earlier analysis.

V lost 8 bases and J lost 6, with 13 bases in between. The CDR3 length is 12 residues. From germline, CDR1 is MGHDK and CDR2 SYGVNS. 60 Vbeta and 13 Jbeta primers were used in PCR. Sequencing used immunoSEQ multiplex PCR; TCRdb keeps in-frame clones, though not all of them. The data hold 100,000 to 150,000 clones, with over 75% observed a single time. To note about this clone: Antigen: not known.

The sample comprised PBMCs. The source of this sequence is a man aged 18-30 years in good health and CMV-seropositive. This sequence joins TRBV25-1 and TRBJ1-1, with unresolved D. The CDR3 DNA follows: TGTGCCAGCCTTGGCTCATCTTCTGAAGCTTTCTTT. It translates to CASLGSSSEAFF.